Each of the 5 T cell receptor beta chains below was sequenced from the same sample in a study of cytomegalovirus exposure and HLA in healthy donors (dated by TCRdb to 2015 to 2018). The library was produced with the immunoSEQ multiplex PCR assay. A mixture of 60 forward primers for TCR Vbeta segments and 13 reverse primers for TCR Jbeta segments was used in the multiplex PCR. Not all clones reach the TCRdb copy of this immuneACCESS table, which keeps in-frame sequences only. Checked studies attribute under half of the gap to unresolved V genes and leave the rest unexplained. In this sample the table shows 150,000 to 200,000 clones, over 75% of which occur a single time. The ten largest clonotypes hold about 0.23% of the sample. The specimen was PBMCs. These receptors were taken from a girl under three years old in good health and CMV-seronegative.

This sequence joins TRBV29-1 and TRBJ2-4, with a weak D call TRBD1 (5 bases). CDR1 and CDR2 from the germline V gene are SQVTM and ANQGSEA. CDR3 size: 15 residues. Trimming removed 5 bases from V and 1 base from J, with 15 bases in between. The CDR3 here is CSVSKTQGAKNIQYF. The CDR3 region has the DNA TGCAGCGTTTCAAAAACCCAGGGTGCCAAAAACATTCAGTACTTC. Filled out from reference TRBV29-1 and TRBJ2-4, the complete variable domain reads SAVISQKPSRDICQRGTSLTIQCQVDSQVTMMFWYRQQPGQSLTLIATANQGSEATYESGFVIDKFPISRPNLTFSTLTVSNMSPEDSSIYLCSVSKTQGAKNIQYFGAGTRLSVL.

The chain links TRBV7-2 to TRBJ2-3, with 9 bases identical to TRBD2. The germline V gene has CDR1 SGHTA and CDR2 FQGNSA. J lost 4 bases, V lost 5 bases, and 7 bases had no gene match. This CDR3 contains 15 residues. Here the CDR3 DNA reads TGTGCCAGCAGCCTGAGCGGGGGGAGGGCAGATACGCAGTATTTT. Its translation is CASSLSGGRADTQYF.

The V and J genes are TRBV27 and TRBJ2-1; perhaps TRBD2 as D (5 bases). The V end lost 2 bases, the J end lost 5 bases, and 22 bases lay between the germline ends. The CDR3 extends over 18 amino acids. Germline loops: CDR1 MNHEY, CDR2 SMNVEV (reference sequence). CDR3 nucleotide sequence: TGTGCCAGCAGTTTACAAATCCCAGGACTGGAGATAAACAATGAGCAGTTCTTC. Protein product: CASSLQIPGLEINNEQFF.

The V gene is TRBV6-5, the J gene TRBJ1-1; tentative D call: TRBD1 (5 bases). The V gene's germline CDR1 is MNHEY and CDR2 SVGAGI. V was trimmed by 7 bases and J by 6 bases, leaving 9 bases between them. The CDR3 totals 11 residues. The CDR3 spells CASITGAEAFF. CDR3 DNA sequence: TGTGCCAGCATCACAGGCGCTGAAGCTTTCTTT.

This clone was detected only a few times. V gene TRBV19 combines with J gene TRBJ1-1, with 7 bases lining up with TRBD1. With 3 bases clipped from V and 1 base from J, the junction kept 2 bases outside the gene matches. The germline V gene encodes CDR1 LNHDA and CDR2 SQIVND (reference sequence). The CDR3 runs to 14 residues. The CDR3 bases are TGTGCCAGTAGTATCTGGACAGGGAACACTGAAGCTTTCTTT. This codes for CASSIWTGNTEAFF.